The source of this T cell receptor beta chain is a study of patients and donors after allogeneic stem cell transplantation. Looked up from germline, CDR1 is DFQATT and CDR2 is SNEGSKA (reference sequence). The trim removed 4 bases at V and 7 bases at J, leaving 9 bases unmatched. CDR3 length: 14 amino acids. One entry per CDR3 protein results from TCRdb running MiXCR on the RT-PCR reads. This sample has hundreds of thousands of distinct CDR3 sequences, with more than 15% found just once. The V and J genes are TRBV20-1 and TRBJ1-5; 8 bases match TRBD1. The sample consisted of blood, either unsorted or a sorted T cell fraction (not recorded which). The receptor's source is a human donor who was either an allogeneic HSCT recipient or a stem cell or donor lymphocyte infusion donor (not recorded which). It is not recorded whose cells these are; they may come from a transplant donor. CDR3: CSATPTGDRQPQHF. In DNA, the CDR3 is TGCAGTGCTACCCCGACAGGGGATCGGCAGCCCCAGCATTTT.